This TCR beta chain stems from a study of metastatic and nonmetastatic thyroid tumors. TCRdb re-analyzed the PCR reads using MiXCR. This table holds under 20,000 clones, 22% found once. Findings of the study overall: A significant increase in TCR beta diversity was reportedly seen in malignant thyroid tumors relative to benign nodules, in blood and tumor.

The sample holds a few counts of this clone. Its target is unknown. Each patient came to thyroid surgery without any prior treatment (of any kind). The sequenced sample consisted of adjacent normal tissue. This sequence originates from a female donor with papillary thyroid cancer or a benign thyroid nodule (not recorded which). Some clones in this sample may be carry-over from other donors' samples.

The CDR3 is CASSQPGAGELFF. The CDR3 DNA sequence: TGTGCCAGCAGCCAACCGGGAGCCGGGGAGCTGTTTTTT. The rearrangement uses TRBV3-1 and TRBJ2-2; possibly TRBD2 for D (6 bases). There are 13 residues in the CDR3. CDR1 and CDR2 (germline): LGHDT, YNNKEL (reference sequence). V lost 2 bases and J lost 6, with 7 bases in between.